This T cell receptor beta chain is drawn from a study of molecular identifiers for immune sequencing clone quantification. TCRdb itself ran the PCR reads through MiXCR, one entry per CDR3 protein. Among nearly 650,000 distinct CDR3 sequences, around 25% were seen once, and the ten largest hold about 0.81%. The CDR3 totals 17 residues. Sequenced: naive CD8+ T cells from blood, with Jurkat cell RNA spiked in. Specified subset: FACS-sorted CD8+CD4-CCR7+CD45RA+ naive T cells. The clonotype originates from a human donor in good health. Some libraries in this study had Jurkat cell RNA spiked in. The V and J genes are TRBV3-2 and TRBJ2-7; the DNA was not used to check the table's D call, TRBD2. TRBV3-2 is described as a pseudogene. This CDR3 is CASSQDSTPPAAYEQYF. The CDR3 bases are TGTGCCAGCAGCCAAGATAGTACCCCCCCGGCAGCCTACGAGCAGTACTTC.